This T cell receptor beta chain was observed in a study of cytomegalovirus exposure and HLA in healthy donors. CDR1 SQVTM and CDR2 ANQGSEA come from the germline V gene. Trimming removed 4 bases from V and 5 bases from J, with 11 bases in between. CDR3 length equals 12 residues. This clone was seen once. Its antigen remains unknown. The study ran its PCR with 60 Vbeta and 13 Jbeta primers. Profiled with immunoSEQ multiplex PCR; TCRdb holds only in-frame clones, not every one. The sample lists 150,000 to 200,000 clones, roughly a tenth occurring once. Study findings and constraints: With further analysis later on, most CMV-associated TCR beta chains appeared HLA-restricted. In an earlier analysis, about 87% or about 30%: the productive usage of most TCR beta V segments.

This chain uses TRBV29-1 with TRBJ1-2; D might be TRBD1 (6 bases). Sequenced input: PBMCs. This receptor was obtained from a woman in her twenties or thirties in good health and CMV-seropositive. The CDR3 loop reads CSVGKGGYGYTF. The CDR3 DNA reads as TGCAGCGTTGGGAAAGGGGGATATGGCTACACCTTC.